One sample yielded the 14 T cell receptor beta chains listed below, sequenced in a study of beta chain features in type 1 diabetes. General study findings and limits: There was a moderate but significant shortening of TCRB CDR3s in all four CD4+ subsets of Type 1 diabetes patients.

What these receptors recognize is not known. Every bit of the isolated RNA underwent reverse transcription, so sequencing read expressed TCRB transcripts. Using immunoSEQ multiplex PCR, the repertoire was profiled, and TCRdb retains in-frame clones only, with some absent. Of approximately 15,000 clones listed, 60% to 80% are singletons. The sequenced sample consisted of stem cell memory CD4+ T cells from blood. The receptors derive from a woman aged 18-29 years with type 1 diabetes.

The chain couples TRBV29-1 to TRBJ1-1, with TRBD1 identical over 7 bases. Germline values: CDR1 SQVTM, CDR2 ANQGSEA. The CDR3 runs to 13 residues. V was clipped by 4 bases and J by 4 bases; unmatched bases: 6. The DNA of the CDR3 is TGCAGCGTTGGAGACAGGGCGATCACTGAAGCTTTCTTT. Its translation is CSVGDRAITEAFF.

This clone is a singleton in its sample. This chain connects TRBV15 to TRBJ1-4; 8 nucleotides agree with TRBD1. This CDR3 contains 16 residues. Trimming cost V 0 bases and J 7 bases; bases outside gene matches: 7. The germline CDR1 and CDR2 sequences are LNHNV and YYDKDF (reference sequence). The CDR3 DNA sequence: TGTGCCACCAGCAGAGATTTAACAGGGGGTTCTGAAAAACTGTTTTTT. Its translation is CATSRDLTGGSEKLFF.

The chain is built from TRBV30 and TRBJ2-5, with D unclear. Trimming shortened V by 3 bases and J by 5 bases, and 19 bases separated the two germline ends. The CDR3 loop spans 15 amino acids. The germline V gene encodes CDR1 GTSNPN and CDR2 SVGIG (reference sequence). Here the CDR3 reads CAWRALPYRSETQYF. The CDR3 nucleotides read TGTGCCTGGAGGGCCCTCCCGTACAGATCGGAGACCCAGTACTTC. The full variable domain, its missing parts supplied by reference TRBV30 and TRBJ2-5, is SQTIHQWPATLVQPVGSPLSLECTVEGTSNPNLYWYRQAAGRGLQLLFYSVGIGQISSEVPQNLSASRPQDRQFILSSKKLLLSDSGFYLCAWRALPYRSETQYFGPGTRLLVL.

This clone came up once. This chain links TRBV6-5 with TRBJ1-2; TRBD1 matches at 9 bases. Germline CDR1 is MNHEY and CDR2 is SVGAGI. V shed 5 bases, J shed 4 bases, and the junction held 2 bases outside the gene matches. CDR3 length: 13 amino acids. CDR3 in DNA: TGTGCCAGCAGTGAGGACAGGGGCTATGGCTACACCTTC. Its translation: CASSEDRGYGYTF.

This clone was observed a single time. J is TRBJ2-2 and V is TRBV19, with 7 bases lining up with TRBD2. Germline CDR1 is LNHDA and CDR2 is SQIVND (reference sequence). This CDR3 comprises 13 residues. J gave up 14 bases and V 1 base, and 7 bases lay outside the gene matches. This CDR3 reads CASSIVGASGLFF. The CDR3 nucleotides read TGTGCCAGTAGTATAGTAGGGGCTAGCGGACTGTTTTTT.

The chain uses TRBV9 and TRBJ2-1; unclear D gene. Germline V CDR1 and CDR2: SGDLS, YYNGEE. The germline V and J ends were trimmed by 0 bases and 9 bases, with 7 bases remaining between them. The CDR3 spans 12 residues. The CDR3 is CASSVGTVEQFF. The CDR3 DNA follows: TGTGCCAGCAGCGTAGGAACAGTTGAGCAGTTCTTC.

This clone has just one count. The rearrangement joins TRBV11-2 to TRBJ2-3; 7 nucleotides match TRBD2. The CDR3 is 16 amino acids. Germline V CDR1 and CDR2: SGHAT, FQNNGV. Trimming took 1 base from V and 1 from J; bases not matched to a gene: 5. CDR3 protein: CASSLGTSARTDTQYF. The CDR3, as DNA: TGTGCCAGCAGCTTAGGCACTAGCGCACGCACAGATACGCAGTATTTT.

The CDR3 sequence: CASSVGVRQPQHF. CDR3 sequence (DNA): TGTGCCAGCAGTGTAGGGGTACGCCAGCCCCAGCATTTT. The chain uses TRBV2 and TRBJ1-5, with D possibly TRBD1 on 5 matching bases. Trimming took 4 bases from V and 7 from J, leaving 11 bases between them. This CDR3 is built from 13 residues. Germline CDR1 is SNHLY and CDR2 is FYNNEI.

The chain joins TRBV15 to TRBJ2-5; perhaps TRBD2 as D (7 bases). CDR1 and CDR2 (germline): LNHNV, YYDKDF (reference sequence). Trimming took off 5 bases at V and 13 bases at J, with 17 bases between the two ends. The CDR3 sequence is 12 residues long. The CDR3 here is CATSQQGGDPYF. The CDR3 DNA is TGTGCCACCAGCCAACAAGGGGGGGATCCGTACTTC.

This rearrangement joins TRBV30 to TRBJ1-5; a weak D match, TRBD1 (5 bases). CDR3 length: 14 residues. V was trimmed by 0 bases and J by 5 bases, leaving 11 bases between them. Germline CDR1 GTSNPN, CDR2 SVGIG (reference sequence). CDR3 sequence (DNA): TGTGCCTGGAGTGTTGGCAGGGCCCATCAGCCCCAGCATTTT. Translation: CAWSVGRAHQPQHF.

This sequence joins TRBV7-2 and TRBJ2-2; 10 bases align to TRBD2. The CDR3 loop spans 16 amino acids. The trim removed 4 bases at V and 3 bases at J, leaving 5 bases unmatched. Germline V gives CDR1 SGHTA, CDR2 FQGNSA. The CDR3 loop is CASSSASGRHTGELFF. The CDR3 DNA reads as TGTGCCAGCAGCTCAGCTAGCGGGAGACACACCGGGGAGCTGTTTTTT. The full variable domain, its missing parts supplied by reference TRBV7-2 and TRBJ2-2, is GAGVSQSPSNKVTEKGKDVELRCDPISGHTALYWYRQSLGQGLEFLIYFQGNSAPDKSGLPSDRFSAERTGGSVSTLTIQRTQQEDSAVYLCASSSASGRHTGELFFGEGSRLTVL.

There are a few counts of this clone. The chain employs TRBV7-6 and TRBJ2-1, with D possibly matching TRBD2 (5 bases). Germline lookup yields CDR1 SGHVS and CDR2 FNYEAQ. The V gene lost 4 bases and the J gene lost 0 bases, with 10 bases spanning the gap. The CDR3 runs to 15 residues. The CDR3 is CASSSLGSSYNEQFF. CDR3 bases: TGTGCCAGCAGCTCTCTAGGGAGCTCCTACAATGAGCAGTTCTTC.

The rearrangement joins TRBV28 to TRBJ2-1, with a possible D match to TRBD1 (6 bases). Per the germline V gene, CDR1 is MDHEN and CDR2 is SYDVKM. The V gene lost 2 bases and the J gene lost 10 bases, with 15 bases spanning the gap. CDR3 length: 14 residues. CDR3 sequence (DNA): TGTGCCAGCAGTTTAGGGGGCCCGATAATCGAGCAGTTCTTC. It is translated as CASSLGGPIIEQFF.

The chain is built from TRBV5-1 and TRBJ1-1; maybe TRBD1 (6 bases). The CDR3 has 14 amino acids. V gave up 0 bases and J gave up 1 base, with 7 bases separating them. Germline CDR1 is SGHRS and CDR2 is YFSETQ. The CDR3 DNA reads as TGCGCCAGCAGCTTGGGACAGGAGAACACTGAAGCTTTCTTT. It codes for CASSLGQENTEAFF.